The TCR beta chain under discussion was sequenced for a study of T-cell reconstitution after alpha-beta-depleted transplantation in children. Unique molecular identifiers tagged the TCRbeta library. Each CDR3 protein gets one entry after TCRdb re-called the PCR reads with MiXCR. This sample has some 72,000 distinct CDR3 sequences; about 6.7% occur once, and the top ten carry more than 2.5%. Trimming shortened V by 11 bases and J by 4 bases, and 29 bases separated the two germline ends. The CDR3 spans 17 residues. The chain is built from TRBV12-3 or TRBV12-4 and TRBJ1-2; D perhaps matches TRBD1 (5 bases). The sample was PBMCs from the stem cell graft donor, taken from the stem cell graft. The receptor was isolated from a human donor who donated a stem cell graft to a child with acute lymphoblastic leukemia. The CDR3 DNA is TGTGCCTTCTGTTTGCGTGCAGGGATTCCCCAACCCTATGGCTACACCTTC. Protein product: CAFCLRAGIPQPYGYTF.